What follows are 20 T cell receptor beta chains derived from one specimen sequenced in a study of blood T cell repertoires in COVID-19. The data were produced by immunoSEQ multiplex PCR, yet TCRdb's version contains in-frame clones alone and is incomplete. The data show 150,000 to 200,000 clones, 89% seen once. Specimen: peripheral blood. These receptors came from a young man who had recovered from COVID-19.

The genes are TRBV15 and TRBJ2-5; D perhaps matches TRBD1 (6 bases). Trimming stripped 0 bases from V and 6 bases from J, with 17 bases between. The CDR3 is made up of 16 amino acids. Looked up from germline, CDR1 is LNHNV and CDR2 is YYDKDF (reference sequence). The CDR3 region is CATSRDFGQGLKTQYF. CDR3 sequence (DNA): TGTGCCACCAGCAGAGATTTCGGGCAGGGGCTAAAGACCCAGTACTTC.

V usage is TRBV2 and J usage is TRBJ2-1; TRBD2 aligns across 12 bases. The CDR3 loop spans 15 amino acids. The J segment lost 9 bases and the V segment lost 5 bases, leaving 8 bases of the junction unmatched. CDR1 SNHLY and CDR2 FYNNEI come from the germline V gene. CDR3 amino acids: CASSKTSGRDPEQFF. The CDR3 bases are TGTGCCAGCAGTAAGACTAGCGGGAGAGATCCTGAGCAGTTCTTC.

This sequence joins TRBV7-9 and TRBJ2-1; TRBD2 is a possible D gene (6 bases). The germline V and J ends were trimmed by 3 bases and 11 bases, with 23 bases remaining between them. The CDR3 extends over 16 amino acids. Germline-derived CDR1 and CDR2 are SEHNR and FQNEAQ (reference sequence). The CDR3 bases are TGTGCCAGCAGCTTGAATTTGGGGACTGGTCCTAATCAGCAGTTCTTC. Translated: CASSLNLGTGPNQQFF.

The chain joins TRBV12-3 or TRBV12-4 to TRBJ2-7; D is undetermined. This CDR3 spans 13 amino acids. The ends were cut back, 3 bases at V and 2 bases at J, with 8 bases in the middle. CDR3 sequence: CASSFLPTYEQYF. The CDR3 coding sequence is TGTGCCAGCAGTTTCCTCCCTACCTACGAGCAGTACTTC.

The chain has TRBV12-5 and TRBJ2-7, with D maybe TRBD2 (5 bases). In germline, CDR1 is LGHNT, CDR2 FRNRAP. Trimming removed 5 bases at V and 6 bases at J, with 20 bases between. CDR3 size: 15 residues. The DNA of the CDR3 is TGTGCTAGTGGTGGAGGACTTTCGGGTCCAGGCGAGCAGTACTTC. Translating gives CASGGGLSGPGEQYF.

This clone was seen only a few times. This rearrangement joins TRBV7-2 to TRBJ2-2; D gene unclear. The CDR3 has 15 residues. Germline V lookup: CDR1 SGHTA, CDR2 FQGNSA. The V gene lost 1 base and the J gene lost 0 bases, with 6 bases spanning the gap. This CDR3 is CASSLVSTNTGELFF. The CDR3 DNA is TGTGCCAGCAGCTTAGTGAGTACGAACACCGGGGAGCTGTTTTTT.

The chain links TRBV14 to TRBJ2-7; D gene unclear. The ends were cut back, 3 bases at V and 6 bases at J, with 6 bases in the middle. The germline CDR1 and CDR2 sequences are SGHDN and FVKESK. The CDR3 runs to 11 residues. The DNA for the CDR3 is TGTGCCAGCAGCCATGCAGGCGAGCAGTACTTC. Protein: CASSHAGEQYF.

V and J are TRBV14 and TRBJ1-6; D remains ambiguous. The CDR3 sequence is 16 residues long. CDR1 and CDR2 (germline): SGHDN, FVKESK. V shed 4 bases and J shed 1 base, with 11 bases lying between them. The CDR3 DNA follows: TGTGCCAGCAGCCTCCGAACGGGATCCTATAATTCACCCCTCCACTTT. It translates to CASSLRTGSYNSPLHF.

This sequence joins TRBV14 and TRBJ1-1, with D perhaps matching TRBD1 (5 bases). Trimming pared 4 bases from V and 1 base from J, leaving 7 bases between. This CDR3 comprises 13 residues. The germline V gene encodes CDR1 SGHDN and CDR2 FVKESK. CDR3: CASSLDRNTEAFF. The CDR3 nucleotides are TGTGCCAGCAGCCTAGACAGGAACACTGAAGCTTTCTTT.

Here the CDR3 DNA reads TGTGCCAGCCGAGGCGGGACTAGCGGGTACAATGAGCAGTTCTTC. It is translated as CASRGGTSGYNEQFF. This chain joins TRBV7-6 and TRBJ2-1; 12 nucleotides agree with TRBD2. The ends lost 8 bases at V and 4 bases at J; junction bases unmatched: 6. The CDR3 extends over 15 amino acids. Germline V lookup: CDR1 SGHVS, CDR2 FNYEAQ.

This rearrangement joins TRBV2 to TRBJ1-2, with 8 bases that match TRBD1. CDR1 and CDR2 from the germline V gene are SNHLY and FYNNEI. This CDR3 contains 15 residues. Trimming removed 0 bases from V and 7 bases from J; junction bases left unmatched: 7. CDR3 bases: TGTGCCAGCAGTGAAGCGCCTATGACAGGGGTTGGCTACACCTTC. The encoded protein is CASSEAPMTGVGYTF.

This chain uses TRBV9 with TRBJ1-1, with D hard to call. Germline lookup yields CDR1 SGDLS and CDR2 YYNGEE. Trimming took 3 bases from V and 1 from J, leaving 10 bases between them. The CDR3 extends over 14 amino acids. The CDR3 is CASSAQVSNTEAFF. Here the CDR3 DNA reads TGTGCCAGCAGCGCCCAGGTGTCGAACACTGAAGCTTTCTTT. Supplemented by reference TRBV9 and TRBJ1-1, the full variable domain reads DSGVTQTPKHLITATGQRVTLRCSPRSGDLSVYWYQQSLDQGLQFLIQYYNGEERAKGNILERFSAQQFPDLHSELNLSSLELGDSALYFCASSAQVSNTEAFFGQGTRLTVV.

In its sample, this clone was seen a few times. The CDR3 loop reads CAGTLGHTYEQYF. In nucleotides, the CDR3 is TGTGCCGGGACCCTCGGACATACCTACGAGCAGTACTTC. The chain is built from TRBV30 and TRBJ2-7, with D possibly called TRBD1 or TRBD2 (5 bases each). Trimming shortened V by 8 bases and J by 2 bases, and 16 bases separated the two germline ends. The CDR3 consists of 13 residues. Germline assignment: CDR1 GTSNPN and CDR2 SVGIG (reference sequence).

The chain couples TRBV3-1 (or the pseudogene TRBV3-2) to TRBJ1-2; no firm D call. From germline, CDR1 is LGHDT and CDR2 YNNKEL (reference sequence). The CDR3 spans 14 residues. V was clipped by 2 bases and J by 6 bases, with 13 bases between them. The CDR3 DNA reads TGTGCCAGCAGCCAATACACCCGACAACATGGCTACACCTTC. Translation: CASSQYTRQHGYTF.

The count of this clone is one. The rearrangement links TRBV4-3 to TRBJ2-3; 9 nucleotides line up with TRBD2. Germline CDR1 is LGHNA and CDR2 is YSLEER. The CDR3 totals 17 residues. The V gene end was trimmed by 0 bases and the J gene end by 7 bases; junction bases not matched to a gene: 11. CDR3 nucleotides: TGCGCCAGCAGCCAAGATGGTGCAGCGGGAGGCTCCTATACGCAGTATTTT. Translated: CASSQDGAAGGSYTQYF.

V and J are TRBV6-5 and TRBJ1-3, with TRBD1 as a possible D gene (6 bases). CDR1 is MNHEY, CDR2 SVGAGI, per germline. The CDR3 has 14 amino acids. V was shortened by 8 bases and J by 2 bases, with 13 bases between the two germline ends. The CDR3 is CASRLTGAGNTIYF. In nucleotides, the CDR3 is TGTGCCAGCCGATTGACAGGCGCTGGAAACACCATATATTTT.

The CDR3 nucleotides read TGTGCCAGCAGCTTTGCTAGCGGGACCTACGAGCAGTACTTC. Protein product: CASSFASGTYEQYF. The chain carries TRBV5-4 and TRBJ2-7; the match to TRBD2 covers 9 bases. Trimming removed 2 bases from V and 2 bases from J; junction bases left unmatched: 2. The CDR3 consists of 14 residues. Germline CDR1 and CDR2: SGHNT and YYREEE (reference sequence).

The V and J genes are TRBV7-6 and TRBJ2-7; 9 bases fit TRBD2. CDR1 is SGHVS, CDR2 FNYEAQ, per germline. With V trimmed by 5 bases and J by 0 bases, 5 bases remained unmatched. The CDR3 is made up of 15 amino acids. CDR3 protein: CASSPWTSDSYEQYF. CDR3 coding DNA: TGTGCCAGCAGCCCCTGGACTAGCGACTCCTACGAGCAGTACTTC. Filled out from reference TRBV7-6 and TRBJ2-7, the complete variable domain reads GAGVSQSPRYKVTKRGQDVALRCDPISGHVSLYWYRQALGQGPEFLTYFNYEAQQDKSGLPNDRFSAERPEGSISTLTIQRTEQRDSAMYRCASSPWTSDSYEQYFGPGTRLTVT.

V gene TRBV19 combines with J gene TRBJ2-2, with D unresolved. Trimming stripped 9 bases from V and 4 bases from J, with 9 bases between. The CDR3 has 12 amino acids. In germline, CDR1 is LNHDA, CDR2 SQIVND (reference sequence). CDR3 residues: CASRSGTGELFF. Written as DNA, the CDR3 is TGTGCCAGCCGGTCGGGCACCGGGGAGCTGTTTTTT.

The V gene is TRBV10-3, the J gene TRBJ1-5; TRBD1 matches 8 bases. The CDR3 sequence is 14 residues long. V trimming: 4 bases; J trimming: 5 bases; junction bases outside the gene matches: 4. CDR1 and CDR2 (germline): ENHRY, SYGVKD. The CDR3 protein is CAISATGVDQPQHF. The CDR3 region has the DNA TGTGCCATCAGTGCGACAGGGGTCGATCAGCCCCAGCATTTT.